This T cell receptor (beta chain) was documented in a study of cytomegalovirus exposure and HLA in healthy donors. General study findings and limits: Cytomegalovirus status was reportedly diagnosed by the classifier with high sensitivity and specificity.

This clone was detected only a few times. Its antigen is not identified. PCR amplification relied on 60 Vbeta primers (plus 13 Jbeta primers). The method was immunoSEQ multiplex PCR; TCRdb's version includes in-frame clones alone and lacks a portion of them. The sample holds 120,000 or so clones, just over 65% seen once. This clonotype was sampled from a man between 18 and 29 years old in good health and CMV-seronegative. Sequenced: PBMCs.

This CDR3 reads CASSYSRGVYTGELFF. The CDR3 region has the DNA TGTGCCAGCAGTTACTCACGAGGTGTTTACACCGGGGAGCTGTTTTTT. The V call is TRBV6-5, the J call TRBJ2-2, with D unclear. The V end lost 0 bases, the J end lost 3 bases, and 11 bases lay between the germline ends. The length of the CDR3 is 16 residues. The germline V gene has CDR1 MNHEY and CDR2 SVGAGI.